This TCR beta chain was retrieved from a study of T cell responses to AZD1222 COVID-19 vaccine. Notes on the study in general: Only five or six AZD1222 recipients tested seropositive at baseline. Researchers report vaccine-associated CD4 TCRs spanning spike, with dominance at 160-218 and 743-854.

The V gene's germline CDR1 is MGHRA and CDR2 YSYEKL. With 4 bases clipped from V and 10 bases from J, the junction kept 9 bases outside the gene matches. The CDR3 consists of 16 residues. As for this clone: The antigen is unknown.

Profiling relied on immunoSEQ multiplex PCR, and the TCRdb table lists in-frame clones only, not all of them. The sample holds around 99,000 clones, nearly 90% seen once. The clonotype was recovered from an adult who received the AZD1222 COVID-19 vaccine. The V call is TRBV4-1, the J call TRBJ1-6; 11 bases agree with TRBD1. The sequences come from peripheral blood, collected 28 days after the second AZD1222 dose. The CDR3 DNA is TGCGCCAGCAGCCGGGGACCGGGACAGGGGGACTCACCCCTCCACTTT. Translation gives CASSRGPGQGDSPLHF.